A single sample gave rise to the 25 T cell receptor beta chains below, sequenced in a study of blood T cells in healthy people across ages. Then a second PCR, running roughly 7 to 11 cycles, was carried out with a sample-barcoded 5' primer and a J-beta primer mix. TCRdb passed the 5' RACE reads through MiXCR, listing each CDR3 protein once. The repertoire includes some 730,000 distinct CDR3 sequences, about a fifth of them detected once, and 22% sits in the top ten. The sequenced material came from blood. Receptor source: a man between 65 and 80 years old in good health.

V usage is TRBV5-5 and J usage is TRBJ2-4, with TRBD2 as a possible D gene (6 bases). CDR3 length: 16 amino acids. Trimming stripped 0 bases from V and 0 bases from J, with 10 bases between. CDR1 and CDR2 from the germline V gene are SGHKS and YYEKEE (reference sequence). The DNA of the CDR3 is TGTGCCAGCAGCTTGGAACTAGCAGTAGCCAAAAACATTCAGTACTTC. It yields the protein CASSLELAVAKNIQYF.

This clonotype occurred many times. The CDR3 DNA sequence: TGCGCCAGCAGCTCTCCATGGGTCTCCTCCTACAATGAGCAGTTCTTC. It specifies CASSSPWVSSYNEQFF. V is TRBV5-1 and J is TRBJ2-1; D call uncertain. The CDR3 consists of 16 residues. Deletions cut 3 bases from V and 0 bases from J, with 13 bases between. The germline V gene encodes CDR1 SGHRS and CDR2 YFSETQ.

This clonotype was seen only a few times. CDR3 nucleotides: TGCAGTGCTCATGACCAGACAGACATTCAGTACTTC. Its translation is CSAHDQTDIQYF. The chain recombines TRBV20-1 with TRBJ2-4; possible D gene TRBD1, 5 bases. V shed 5 bases and J shed 8 bases, with 13 bases lying between them. This CDR3 is built from 12 residues. Per the germline V gene, CDR1 is DFQATT and CDR2 is SNEGSKA (reference sequence).

The rearrangement joins TRBV5-1 to TRBJ1-1, with 7 bases identical to TRBD1. The V gene end was trimmed by 3 bases and the J gene end by 1 base; junction bases not matched to a gene: 9. The germline V gene has CDR1 SGHRS and CDR2 YFSETQ. CDR3 length equals 16 residues. CDR3 DNA sequence: TGCGCCAGCAGCTCCCAACAACAGGGGTCGAACACTGAAGCTTTCTTT. Translation gives CASSSQQQGSNTEAFF.

V is TRBV3-1 and J is TRBJ2-7; D may be TRBD1 or TRBD2 (5 bases each). Trimming took 2 bases from V and 3 from J, leaving 14 bases between them. CDR1 is LGHDT, CDR2 YNNKEL, per germline (reference sequence). The CDR3 contains 15 residues. CDR3: CASSQLPGPFYEQYV. In nucleotides, the CDR3 is TGTGCCAGCAGCCAACTCCCGGGACCATTCTACGAGCAGTACGTC.

The sample holds a few counts of this clonotype. The chain employs TRBV14 and TRBJ2-5, with D possibly TRBD1 on 6 matching bases. The J call may be in error: the DNA end matches TRBJ2-7 better. The CDR3 spans 13 residues. Germline CDR1 SGHDN, CDR2 FVKESK. The CDR3 coding sequence is TGTGCCAGCAGCCGAGTCACAGGGAACGAGCAGTACTTC. This gives the protein CASSRVTGNEQYF.

V gene TRBV20-1 combines with J gene TRBJ2-5; no definite D call. In germline, CDR1 is DFQATT, CDR2 SNEGSKA (reference sequence). The CDR3 runs to 13 residues. Trimming pared 5 bases from V and 5 bases from J, leaving 15 bases between. The CDR3 nucleotides are TGCAGTGCTCGCCCCATGGGTGGGGAGACCCAGTACTTC. Its translation is CSARPMGGETQYF.

The chain has TRBV3-1 and TRBJ2-3, with D perhaps assigned TRBD1 or TRBD2 (5 bases each). From germline, CDR1 is LGHDT and CDR2 YNNKEL (reference sequence). Trimming stripped 7 bases from V and 7 bases from J, with 12 bases between. This CDR3 has 12 residues. The CDR3 region is CASTRGSHTQYF. CDR3 nucleotides: TGTGCCAGCACACGGGGCAGCCATACGCAGTATTTT.

In its sample, this clonotype was seen a few times. The chain combines TRBV7-2 with TRBJ2-5; D gene unclear. Trimming removed 4 bases from V and 1 base from J, with 10 bases in between. The germline CDR1 and CDR2 sequences are SGHTA and FQGNSA. This CDR3 contains 14 residues. Here the CDR3 reads CASSYPGLQETQYF. Here the CDR3 DNA reads TGTGCCAGCAGCTATCCGGGTCTCCAAGAGACCCAGTACTTC.

This clonotype was seen a handful of times. This rearrangement joins TRBV20-1 to TRBJ1-4; D unresolved. CDR3 length: 13 residues. Germline lookup yields CDR1 DFQATT and CDR2 SNEGSKA (reference sequence). Trimming took off 6 bases at V and 7 bases at J, with 15 bases between the two ends. This CDR3 is CSARSREREKLFF. CDR3 coding DNA: TGCAGTGCCAGGAGCCGGGAGCGTGAAAAACTGTTTTTT.

The chain links TRBV6-2 or TRBV6-3 to TRBJ2-3; 8 nucleotides agree with TRBD1. J lost 5 bases, V lost 0 bases, and 10 bases had no gene match. CDR1 and CDR2 (germline): MNHEY, SVGEGT. The CDR3 sequence is 17 residues long. This chain's CDR3 is CASSYSGTGQGRDTQYF. The CDR3 nucleotides read TGTGCCAGCAGTTACTCGGGAACCGGACAGGGAAGAGATACGCAGTATTTT.

The rearrangement joins TRBV20-1 to TRBJ2-1, with D tentatively TRBD2 (6 bases). The DNA end lines up better with TRBJ2-7; the J call may be wrong. CDR1 and CDR2 (germline): DFQATT, SNEGSKA (reference sequence). This CDR3 contains 14 residues. CDR3 nucleotides: TGCAGTGCCAATTCCGGGACTCCCAGGGACGAGCAGTACTTC. Its protein is CSANSGTPRDEQYF.

The V and J genes are TRBV25-1 and TRBJ1-2; 8 bases agree with TRBD1. Losses at the gene ends were 6 bases for V and 3 bases for J; bases not matched to a gene: 6. Germline V gives CDR1 MGHDK, CDR2 SYGVNS. This CDR3 contains 14 residues. The CDR3, as DNA: TGTGCCAGCAGCCCGGACAGGGAGGACTATGGCTACACCTTC. This gives the protein CASSPDREDYGYTF.

This clonotype occurred a few times. The chain is built from TRBV6-5 and TRBJ2-5, with D perhaps TRBD1 or TRBD2 (6 bases each). The V gene's germline CDR1 is MNHEY and CDR2 SVGAGI. The CDR3 runs 17 residues. Between the trimmed V and J ends, which lost 6 bases and 1 base, there was a span of 21 bases. In DNA form, the CDR3 reads TGTGCCAGCAGACTCGACCGGACGAGGGGGGTCCAAGAGACCCAGTACTTC. This encodes CASRLDRTRGVQETQYF.

This clonotype was seen a handful of times. This sequence joins TRBV7-9 and TRBJ2-1; 11 bases map to TRBD1. Germline V gives CDR1 SEHNR, CDR2 FQNEAQ (reference sequence). V lost 5 bases and J lost 7; bases outside the gene matches: 7. This CDR3 has 15 residues. CDR3 sequence: CASSKGQGAHNEQFF. In DNA form, the CDR3 reads TGTGCCAGCAGCAAAGGACAGGGGGCGCATAATGAGCAGTTCTTC.

This clonotype was observed a few times. The J gene is TRBJ2-5, the V gene TRBV2; D is unresolved. Germline V gene data show CDR1 as SNHLY and CDR2 as FYNNEI. V was pared by 2 bases and J by 0 bases, with 10 bases between. The length of the CDR3 is 15 residues. CDR3 coding DNA: TGTGCCAGCAGTGAAAAGCAAACTTACCAAGAGACCCAGTACTTC. Its translation: CASSEKQTYQETQYF.

This clonotype was counted only a few times. The J gene is TRBJ2-7, the V gene TRBV12-3 or TRBV12-4; no clear D gene. This CDR3 contains 15 residues. Deletions cut 1 base from V and 3 bases from J, with 13 bases between. The DNA for the CDR3 is TGTGCCAGCAGTTTAGAGTGGCGAGAGTTCTACGAGCAGTACTTC. Protein sequence: CASSLEWREFYEQYF.

This clonotype has only a few counts. The conserved phenylalanine or tryptophan normally closing the CDR3 is absent here, so this likely arose from a read error. The chain recombines TRBV6-1 with TRBJ1-1; TRBD1 aligns across 8 bases. Germline CDR1 MNHNS, CDR2 SASEGT. With V trimmed by 4 bases and J by 6 bases, 7 bases remained unmatched. This CDR3 region has 14 residues. For the CDR3, the DNA is TGTGCCAGCAGTGTCGGACAGGGAGAGGCTGAAGCTTTCCTT. This codes for CASSVGQGEAEAFL.

The chain couples TRBV3-1 to TRBJ2-2; 9 nucleotides match TRBD1. Trimming at V came to 5 bases and at J to 5 bases, leaving 9 bases not matched to a gene. CDR1 is LGHDT, CDR2 YNNKEL, per germline (reference sequence). The CDR3 is 16 amino acids. CDR3 in DNA: TGTGCCAGCAGCTCCGGGACAGGGCTTCGAACCGGGGAGCTGTTTTTT. Its protein is CASSSGTGLRTGELFF.

The chain employs TRBV7-7 and TRBJ2-5; maybe TRBD1 (5 bases). Per germline, CDR1 SSHAT and CDR2 FNYEAQ (reference sequence). The CDR3 has 14 amino acids. The germline V and J ends were trimmed by 1 base and 7 bases, with 13 bases remaining between them. CDR3 coding DNA: TGTGCCAGCAGCTTAGATATAGCCCAGGGGACCCAGTACTTC. Translation: CASSLDIAQGTQYF.

The CDR3 DNA reads TGTGCCAGCAGTGACAGGGGGGAGGCAACTAATGAAAAACTGTTTTTT. Protein: CASSDRGEATNEKLFF. This chain uses TRBV6-1 with TRBJ1-4; 7 positions match TRBD1. Per germline, CDR1 MNHNS and CDR2 SASEGT. This CDR3 has 16 residues. V lost 3 bases and J lost 0; bases outside the gene matches: 4.

The sample holds one count of this clonotype. At one of its ends the junction is not consistent with the germline gene, which may arise from a read error. The chain combines TRBV12-3 or TRBV12-4 with TRBJ2-3; perhaps D is TRBD1 or TRBD2 (5 bases each). The length of the CDR3 is 13 residues. CDR3 in DNA: TGTGCCAGCGCCGGGGTGGTGACAGATGCGCAGTATTTT. The encoded protein is CASAGVVTDAQYF.

This clonotype was seen only once. The chain uses TRBV7-9 and TRBJ1-4; D is unclear. Germline V gives CDR1 SEHNR, CDR2 FQNEAQ (reference sequence). Trimming left V 0 bases short and J 4 bases short, with 9 bases between. This CDR3 region has 15 residues. CDR3: CASSLADGYNEKLFF. CDR3 DNA: TGTGCCAGCAGCTTAGCGGACGGGTATAATGAAAAACTGTTTTTT.

This clonotype appeared a few times. V usage is TRBV7-2 and J usage is TRBJ1-2, with 8 bases that match TRBD1. This CDR3 contains 14 residues. Per the germline V gene, CDR1 is SGHTA and CDR2 is FQGNSA. Losses at the gene ends were 5 bases for V and 0 bases for J; bases not matched to a gene: 2. The CDR3 DNA sequence: TGTGCCAGCAGCATGGACAGGGCTAACTATGGCTACACCTTC. Amino acid sequence: CASSMDRANYGYTF.

Note on this clonotype: A junction end diverges from the germline sequence, so it may reflect a read error. This chain connects TRBV3-1 to TRBJ2-5; D unclear. The CDR3 has 11 amino acids. Germline assignment: CDR1 LGHDT and CDR2 YNNKEL (reference sequence). CDR3 DNA: TGTGCCAGCAGCCAGCTCTACGAGCAGCACTTC. Protein sequence: CASSQLYEQHF.